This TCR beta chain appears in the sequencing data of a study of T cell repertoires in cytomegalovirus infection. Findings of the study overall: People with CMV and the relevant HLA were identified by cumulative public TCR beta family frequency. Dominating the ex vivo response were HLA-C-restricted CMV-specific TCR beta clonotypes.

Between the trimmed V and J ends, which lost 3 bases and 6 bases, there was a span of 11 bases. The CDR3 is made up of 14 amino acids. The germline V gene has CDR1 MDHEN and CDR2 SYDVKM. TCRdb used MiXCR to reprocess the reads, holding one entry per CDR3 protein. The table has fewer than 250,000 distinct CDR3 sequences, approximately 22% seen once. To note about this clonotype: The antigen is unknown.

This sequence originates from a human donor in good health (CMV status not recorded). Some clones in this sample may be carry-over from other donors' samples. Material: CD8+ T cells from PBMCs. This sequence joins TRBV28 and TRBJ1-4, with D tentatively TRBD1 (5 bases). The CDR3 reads CASSFFGGYEKLFF. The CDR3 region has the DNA TGTGCCAGCAGTTTTTTTGGGGGATATGAAAAACTGTTTTTT.